This T cell receptor beta chain is from a study of T cells in Graves' hyperthyroidism and ophthalmopathy. As for the study in general: Blood from the periphery was taken at initial diagnosis, before any treatment. Study results and limitations: Most thyroid clonotypes expanded above 0.001 were also detected in blood.

This clonotype was counted a few times. The antigen remains undetermined. The CDR3 extends over 13 amino acids. Trimming removed 1 base from V and 6 bases from J, with 10 bases in between. Germline CDR1 DFQATT, CDR2 SNEGSKA (reference sequence). Lactation, pregnancy, other autoimmune disease or uncontrolled infection led to exclusion of patients. RNA transcripts were the template for amplifying TCR beta CDR3 regions. The study used the HTBI primer set for a first-round RT-PCR of the TCR CDR3. TCRdb re-called the multiplex PCR reads through MiXCR, storing one row per CDR3 protein. The table lists about 350,000 distinct CDR3 sequences, 15% to 20% of them singletons, with approximately 35% in the top ten.

V is TRBV20-1 and J is TRBJ1-5; D not certain. The source material was blood. The receptor was derived from a woman younger than 45 with Graves' hyperthyroidism that later progressed to Graves' ophthalmopathy. This CDR3 reads CSARVGEGQPQHF. In nucleotides, the CDR3 is TGCAGTGCTAGAGTCGGGGAAGGTCAGCCCCAGCATTTT.